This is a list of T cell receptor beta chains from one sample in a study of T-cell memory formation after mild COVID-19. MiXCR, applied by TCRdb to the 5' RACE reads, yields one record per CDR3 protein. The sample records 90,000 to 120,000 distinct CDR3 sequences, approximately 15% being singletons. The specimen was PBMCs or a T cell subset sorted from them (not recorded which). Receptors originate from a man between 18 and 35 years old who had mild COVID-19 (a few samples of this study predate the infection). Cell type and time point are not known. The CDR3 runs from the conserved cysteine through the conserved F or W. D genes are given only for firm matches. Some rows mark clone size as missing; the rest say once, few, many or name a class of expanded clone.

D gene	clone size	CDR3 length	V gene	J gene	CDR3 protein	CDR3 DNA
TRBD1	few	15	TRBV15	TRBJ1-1	CATRAGTGRTREAFF	TGTGCCACCAGGGCCGGGACAGGGCGCACGAGGGAAGCTTTCTTT
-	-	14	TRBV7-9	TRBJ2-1	CASSSGVSYNEQFF	TGTGCCAGCAGCTCAGGGGTCTCCTACAATGAGCAGTTCTTC
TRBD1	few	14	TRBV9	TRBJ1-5	CASSEQGSGQPQHF	TGTGCCAGCAGCGAACAGGGGTCAGGTCAGCCCCAGCATTTT
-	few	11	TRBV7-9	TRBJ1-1	CASSDVPEAFF	TGTGCCAGCAGCGATGTTCCTGAAGCTTTCTTT
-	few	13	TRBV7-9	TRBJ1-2	CASSLADLYGYTF	TGTGCCAGCAGCTTAGCCGACCTCTATGGCTACACCTTC
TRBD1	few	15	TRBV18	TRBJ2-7	CASSLRGQGYDEQYF	TGTGCCAGCTCACTGCGGGGACAGGGGTATGACGAGCAGTACTTC
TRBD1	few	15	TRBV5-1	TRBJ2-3	CASSRRTGHTDTQYF	TGCGCCAGCAGCCGTCGGACAGGACACACAGATACGCAGTATTTT
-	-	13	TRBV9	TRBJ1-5	CASSVSGNQPQHF	TGTGCCAGCAGCGTCTCCGGCAATCAGCCCCAGCATTTT
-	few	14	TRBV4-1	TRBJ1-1	CASSQFIGNTEAFF	TGCGCCAGCAGCCAATTCATCGGGAACACTGAAGCTTTCTTT
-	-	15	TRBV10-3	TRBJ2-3	CAISTPYGNTDTQYF	TGTGCCATCAGTACCCCCTACGGGAACACAGATACGCAGTATTTT
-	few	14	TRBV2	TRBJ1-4	CASSDGKGNEKLFF	TGTGCCAGCAGTGACGGGAAAGGCAATGAAAAACTGTTTTTT
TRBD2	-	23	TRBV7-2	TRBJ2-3	CASSFPLLAPGTSPTPSTDTQYF	TGTGCCAGCAGCTTCCCGCTCCTCGCCCCCGGGACTAGCCCTACACCTAGCACAGATACGCAGTATTTT
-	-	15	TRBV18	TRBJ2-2	CASSPPDDSTGELFF	TGTGCCAGCTCACCACCAGATGACAGCACCGGGGAGCTGTTTTTT
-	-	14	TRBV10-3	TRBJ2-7	CAISESGLPYEQYF	TGTGCCATCAGTGAGTCGGGACTCCCCTACGAGCAGTACTTC
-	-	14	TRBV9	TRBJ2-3	CASSQGFGTDTQYF	TGTGCCAGCAGCCAAGGGTTTGGCACAGATACGCAGTATTTT
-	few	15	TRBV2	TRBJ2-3	CASSEFRGSTDTQYF	TGTGCCAGCAGTGAATTTCGGGGTAGCACAGATACGCAGTATTTT
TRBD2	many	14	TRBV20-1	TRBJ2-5	CSAETSGGAETQYF	TGCAGTGCTGAGACTAGCGGGGGGGCGGAGACCCAGTACTTC
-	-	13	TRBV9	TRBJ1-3	CASSGDTGNTIYF	TGTGCCAGCAGCGGGGACACTGGAAACACCATATATTTT
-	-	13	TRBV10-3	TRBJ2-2	CAISESARGELFF	TGTGCCATCAGTGAGTCCGCCCGCGGGGAGCTGTTTTTT
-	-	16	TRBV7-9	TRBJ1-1	CASSSFRVGFDTEAFF	TGTGCCAGCAGCTCTTTCAGGGTCGGTTTTGACACTGAAGCTTTCTTT
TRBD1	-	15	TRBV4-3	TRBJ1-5	CASSLLQGGNQPQHF	TGCGCCAGCAGCCTTCTACAGGGGGGCAATCAGCCCCAGCATTTT
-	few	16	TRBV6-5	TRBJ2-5	CASSYSSRTQQETQYF	TGTGCCAGCAGTTACTCATCTCGGACTCAACAAGAGACCCAGTACTTC
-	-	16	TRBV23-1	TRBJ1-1	CASTPSLFPLDTEAFF	TGCGCCAGCACCCCCTCCCTATTCCCATTGGACACTGAAGCTTTCTTT
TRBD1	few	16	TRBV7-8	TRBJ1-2	CASSYLTGQANYGYTF	TGTGCCAGCAGCTATCTAACAGGACAGGCTAACTATGGCTACACCTTC
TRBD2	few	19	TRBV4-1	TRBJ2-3	CASSPPGLAGGRRTDTQYF	TGCGCCAGCAGCCCGCCGGGACTAGCGGGGGGGCGCCGCACAGATACGCAGTATTTT
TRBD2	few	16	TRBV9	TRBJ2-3	CASSVGTSPLRDTQYF	TGTGCCAGCAGCGTCGGGACTAGTCCTCTTCGAGATACGCAGTATTTT
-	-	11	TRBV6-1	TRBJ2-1	CASSENAEQFF	TGTGCCAGCAGTGAAAACGCTGAGCAGTTCTTC
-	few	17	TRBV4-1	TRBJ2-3	CASSQDPPGGITDTQYF	TGCGCCAGCAGCCAAGATCCCCCAGGAGGGATCACAGATACGCAGTATTTT
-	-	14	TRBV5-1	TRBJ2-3	CASSPSLVPDTQYF	TGCGCCAGCAGCCCAAGTCTAGTCCCAGATACGCAGTATTTT
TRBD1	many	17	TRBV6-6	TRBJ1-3	CASSYSYRGSSGNTIYF	TGTGCCAGCAGTTACTCGTACAGGGGGAGCTCTGGAAACACCATATATTTT
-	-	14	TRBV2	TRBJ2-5	CASSESGYQETQYF	TGTGCCAGCAGTGAATCAGGGTACCAAGAGACCCAGTACTTC
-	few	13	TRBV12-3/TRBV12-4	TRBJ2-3	CASSPTPPDTQYF	TGTGCCAGCAGTCCCACGCCGCCAGATACGCAGTATTTT
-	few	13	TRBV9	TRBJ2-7	CASGPGSPYEQYF	TGTGCCAGCGGCCCAGGGTCCCCCTACGAGCAGTACTTC
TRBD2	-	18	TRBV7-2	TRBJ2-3	CASSLGSSGGHLGDTQYF	TGTGCCAGCAGCTTAGGTTCTAGCGGGGGGCACCTGGGAGATACGCAGTATTTT
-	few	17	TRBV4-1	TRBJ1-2	CASSQEIQVGHFKGYTF	TGCGCCAGCAGCCAAGAAATCCAAGTGGGACATTTTAAAGGCTACACCTTC
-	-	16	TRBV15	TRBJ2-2	CATSIDHRRYTGELFF	TGTGCCACCAGCATCGACCATCGGCGATACACCGGGGAGCTGTTTTTT
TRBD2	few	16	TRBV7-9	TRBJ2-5	CASSPGSGGLRETQYF	TGTGCCAGCAGCCCGGGGAGCGGGGGATTGAGAGAGACCCAGTACTTC
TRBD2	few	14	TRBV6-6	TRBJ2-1	CASGTSAQANEQFF	TGTGCCAGTGGGACTAGCGCTCAAGCCAATGAGCAGTTCTTC